In its sample, the clone carrying this T cell receptor beta chain was seen a few times. This CDR3 spans 12 amino acids. Between the trimmed V and J ends, which lost 2 bases and 8 bases, there was a span of 12 bases. Germline CDR1 reads GTSNPN; CDR2 reads SVGIG (reference sequence). The sample comes from a study of T cell repertoires in cytomegalovirus infection. TCRdb reprocessed the reads via MiXCR and lists one record per CDR3 protein. Of roughly 190,000 distinct CDR3 sequences in the sample, about a tenth were seen once. This rearrangement joins TRBV30 to TRBJ1-2; D gene unclear. Sequenced input: PBMCs. This receptor was taken from a human donor in good health (CMV status not recorded). Some clones in this sample may be carry-over from other donors' samples. This CDR3 reads CAWSSRFGGYTF. CDR3 coding DNA: TGTGCCTGGAGTTCCAGATTTGGGGGCTACACCTTC.